These T cell receptor beta chains were read from a single sample in a study of T cell responses to AZD1222 COVID-19 vaccine. Data came from immunoSEQ multiplex PCR; TCRdb stores just in-frame clones and leaves some out. The repertoire has about 120,000 clones, about 87% of them found once; the top ten carry around 1.7%. Specimen: peripheral blood, collected on day 0 of AZD1222 vaccination. These receptors originate from an adult in good health. Each CDR3 is given with its conserved first and last residue.

TRBJ2-4	TRBV6-5	CASHRDREGGNIQYF
TRBJ2-7	TRBV9	CASSPPSGVHEQYF
TRBJ2-3	TRBV11-3	CASSRSGLAGRTDTQYF
TRBJ1-5	TRBV6-2/TRBV6-3	CASSYPPTGASNQPQHF
TRBJ2-7	TRBV3-1/TRBV3-2	CASSQQRGTGSYEQYF
TRBJ1-1	TRBV5-4	CASSLGGTGVAFF
TRBJ2-7	TRBV5-1	CASSEQGRYF
TRBJ2-6	TRBV6-1	CASSENEGAGANVLTF
TRBJ1-2	TRBV15	CATSRADRDGYTF
TRBJ2-7	TRBV7-2	CASSWDRGSVEQYF
TRBJ2-7	TRBV11-2	CASSPIRQVSGAGEQYF
TRBJ2-2	TRBV20-1	CSASTFSTGELFF
TRBJ2-1	TRBV11-3	CASSLFSGGFYNEQFF
TRBJ2-7	TRBV6-5	CASIQRQPPSYEQYF
TRBJ2-6	TRBV30	CASEGGTGFGANVLTF
TRBJ2-5	TRBV5-1	CASSLAKGTGEETQYF
TRBJ1-2	TRBV3-1/TRBV3-2	CASSQYWEADGGYTF
TRBJ2-6	TRBV30	CAWSYSGANVLTF
TRBJ1-5	TRBV4-1	CASSQDARDRDLPQHF
TRBJ1-1	TRBV5-5	CASSTRTGNTEAFF
TRBJ1-2	TRBV24-1	CATSWGPGGYTF
TRBJ2-7	TRBV11-2	CASSFTPTSGSSYEQYF
TRBJ2-1	TRBV2	CASGWGGHEQFF
TRBJ1-3	TRBV4-2	CASSQDGGTPSSGNTIYF
TRBJ2-7	TRBV18	CASSTGRLPYEQYF
TRBJ1-2	TRBV25-1	CASSEYSNTNYGYTF
TRBJ1-1	TRBV5-1	CASGSGKGSTEAFF
TRBJ2-1	TRBV29-1	CSVATGEKHNEQFF
TRBJ1-1	TRBV13	CASSLQYTEAFF
TRBJ2-1	TRBV3-1/TRBV3-2	CASSRTGLAGSSEQFF
TRBJ2-6	TRBV4-1	CASSQDPGANVLTF
TRBJ1-1	TRBV25-1	CASSSGLVNTEAFF
TRBJ2-5	TRBV5-1	CASSSGTASQETQYF
TRBJ1-2	TRBV28	CASRGQGAHYGYTF
TRBJ1-6	TRBV7-2	CASSLGFFFRGANSPLHF
TRBJ2-7	TRBV7-9	CASSLPAGEQYF
TRBJ2-7	TRBV5-1	CASCEAVAYEQYF
TRBJ1-4	TRBV9	CASSVTGTGNEKLFF
TRBJ2-2	TRBV7-2	CASTQAGASAGELFF
TRBJ1-3	TRBV6-5	CASSFRGTAGNTIYF